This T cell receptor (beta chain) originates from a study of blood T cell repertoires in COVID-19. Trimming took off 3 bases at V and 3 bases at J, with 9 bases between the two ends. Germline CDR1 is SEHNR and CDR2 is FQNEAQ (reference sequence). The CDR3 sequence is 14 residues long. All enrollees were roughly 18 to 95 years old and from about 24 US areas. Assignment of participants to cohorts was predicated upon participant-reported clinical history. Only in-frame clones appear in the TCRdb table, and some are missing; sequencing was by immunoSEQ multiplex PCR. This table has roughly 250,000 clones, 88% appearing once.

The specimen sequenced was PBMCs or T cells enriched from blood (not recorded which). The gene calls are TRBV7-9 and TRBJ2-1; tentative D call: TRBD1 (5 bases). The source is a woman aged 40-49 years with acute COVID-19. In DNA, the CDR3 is TGTGCCAGCAGCTTTAGACAGAACTACAATGAGCAGTTCTTC. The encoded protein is CASSFRQNYNEQFF.